This T cell receptor beta chain came from a study of blood T cell repertoires in COVID-19. On the study more broadly: The cDNA or gDNA used as material had been derived from T cells, B-cell-depleted T cells, or PBMCs.

A word on this clone: At the DNA level, this CDR3 is encoded by other sequences in the same sample as well.

Enrolment of Seattle patients took place during active infection, and they were followed longitudinally. There are 16 residues in the CDR3. V shed 5 bases, J shed 2 bases, and the junction held 4 bases outside the gene matches. The germline V gene encodes CDR1 SGHNT and CDR2 YENEEA. Sequencing used immunoSEQ multiplex PCR; TCRdb keeps in-frame clones, though not all of them. The table records hundreds of thousands of clones, around 90% of them present only once. Sequencing was performed on peripheral blood. J is TRBJ2-3 and V is TRBV11-3, with 13 bases aligning to TRBD2. The clonotype originates from a woman under 40 with COVID-19, enrolled during active disease. The CDR3 here is CASSPGLAGATDTQYF. CDR3 nucleotides: TGTGCCAGCAGCCCCGGACTAGCGGGAGCCACAGATACGCAGTATTTT. Variable domain in full (rest from reference TRBV11-3 and TRBJ2-3): EAGVVQSPRYKIIEKKQPVAFWCNPISGHNTLYWYLQNLGQGPELLIRYENEEAVDDSQLPKDRFSAERLKGVDSTLKIQPAELGDSAVYLCASSPGLAGATDTQYFGPGTRLTVL.